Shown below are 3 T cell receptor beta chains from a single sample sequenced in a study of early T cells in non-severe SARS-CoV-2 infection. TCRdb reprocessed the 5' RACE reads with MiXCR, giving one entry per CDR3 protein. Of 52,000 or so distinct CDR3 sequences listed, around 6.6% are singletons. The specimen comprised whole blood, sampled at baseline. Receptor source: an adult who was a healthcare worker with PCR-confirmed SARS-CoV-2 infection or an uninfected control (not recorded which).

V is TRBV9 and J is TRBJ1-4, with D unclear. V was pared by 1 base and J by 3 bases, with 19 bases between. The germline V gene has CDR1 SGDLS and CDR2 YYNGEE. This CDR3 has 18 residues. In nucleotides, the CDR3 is TGTGCCAGCAGCGTAAGGCCGGTATCTTACGTAGCTAATGAAAAACTGTTTTTT. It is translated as CASSVRPVSYVANEKLFF.

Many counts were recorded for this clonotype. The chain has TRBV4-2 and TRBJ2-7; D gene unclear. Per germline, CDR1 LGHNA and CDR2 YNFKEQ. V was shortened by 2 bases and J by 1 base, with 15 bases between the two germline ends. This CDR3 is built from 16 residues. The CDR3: CASSQQQADGSYEQYF. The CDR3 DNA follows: TGTGCCAGCAGCCAACAACAAGCCGACGGTTCCTACGAGCAGTACTTC.

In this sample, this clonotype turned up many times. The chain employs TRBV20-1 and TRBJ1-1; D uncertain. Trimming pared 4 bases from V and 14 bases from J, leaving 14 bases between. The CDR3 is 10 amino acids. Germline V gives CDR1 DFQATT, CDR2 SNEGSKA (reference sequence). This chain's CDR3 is CSATWFFNFF. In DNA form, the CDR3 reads TGCAGTGCTACGTGGTTCTTTAACTTCTTT.